The 21 T cell receptor beta chains below all came from one sample that was sequenced in a study of CD4 T cells in relation to SARS-CoV-2 and coronaviruses. Assay: immunoSEQ multiplex PCR; the TCRdb copy retains only in-frame clones and omits some. Of tens of thousands of clones in the sample, under 80% were seen once. These TCRs are of unknown antigen specificity. Sequences were obtained from memory CD4+ T cells from PBMCs, cultured in vitro. The receptors were sampled from an adult with COVID-19.

The rearrangement uses TRBV5-5 and TRBJ2-1, with a weak D call TRBD2 (5 bases). The CDR3 runs to 16 residues. Per germline, CDR1 SGHKS and CDR2 YYEKEE (reference sequence). Trimming left V 5 bases short and J 4 bases short, with 19 bases between. The CDR3 DNA reads TGTGCCAGCAGGGACCAGGCGGGTGAATCTTACAATGAGCAGTTCTTC. It is translated as CASRDQAGESYNEQFF.

The chain couples TRBV6-5 to TRBJ2-5; D possibly corresponds to TRBD2 (7 bases). V shed 7 bases and J shed 5 bases, with 14 bases lying between them. CDR3 length equals 13 residues. CDR1 MNHEY and CDR2 SVGAGI come from the germline V gene. The CDR3 coding sequence is TGTGCCAGCACAAGGGGGGGATTTGAGACCCAGTACTTC. This encodes CASTRGGFETQYF.

The genes are TRBV5-1 and TRBJ2-7, with D tentatively TRBD1 or TRBD2 (7 bases each). There are 15 residues in the CDR3. Trimming took off 4 bases at V and 3 bases at J, with 17 bases between the two ends. Germline CDR1 and CDR2: SGHRS and YFSETQ. This CDR3 reads CASSLGGTVIYEQYF. DNA of the CDR3: TGCGCCAGCAGCCTGGGAGGGACAGTCATCTACGAGCAGTACTTC.

The CDR3 loop is CASSLLSPDNEQFF. CDR3 nucleotides: TGTGCCAGCAGTTTATTATCTCCGGACAATGAGCAGTTCTTC. The chain recombines TRBV28 with TRBJ2-1; D is unresolved. From germline, CDR1 is MDHEN and CDR2 SYDVKM. The CDR3 runs to 14 residues. The V end lost 1 base, the J end lost 5 bases, and 9 bases lay between the germline ends.

V usage is TRBV5-4 and J usage is TRBJ2-5; 7 nucleotides align to TRBD1. The CDR3 loop spans 14 amino acids. Trimming at V came to 0 bases and at J to 2 bases, leaving 1 base not matched to a gene. Germline V gene lookup returns CDR1 SGHNT and CDR2 YYREEE (reference sequence). In DNA form, the CDR3 reads TGTGCCAGCAGCTTGGCCAGGGGGCAAGAGACCCAGTACTTC. Amino acids: CASSLARGQETQYF.

This clone is a singleton in its sample. The rearrangement links TRBV14 to TRBJ1-1; D not resolved. In germline, CDR1 is SGHDN, CDR2 FVKESK. The CDR3 sequence is 13 residues long. The V end lost 4 bases, the J end lost 3 bases, and 9 bases lay between the germline ends. The CDR3 region is CASSPRWDTEAFF. CDR3 coding DNA: TGTGCCAGCAGCCCCCGCTGGGACACTGAAGCTTTCTTT.

V is TRBV27 and J is TRBJ2-6; D is ambiguous. The CDR3 has 12 residues. In germline, CDR1 is MNHEY, CDR2 SMNVEV (reference sequence). With 6 bases removed from V and 2 bases from J, the gap between germline ends came to 2 bases. The CDR3 here is CASRAGANVLTF. CDR3 in DNA: TGTGCCAGCAGAGCTGGGGCCAACGTCCTGACTTTC.

V gene TRBV7-9 combines with J gene TRBJ2-7; 9 bases map to TRBD1. From germline, CDR1 is SEHNR and CDR2 FQNEAQ (reference sequence). V was clipped by 5 bases and J by 5 bases; unmatched bases: 4. CDR3 length: 13 residues. Here the CDR3 reads CASSVGTGNEQYF. The CDR3 DNA follows: TGTGCCAGCAGCGTAGGGACAGGGAACGAGCAGTACTTC.

The chain has TRBV7-9 and TRBJ2-5, with 8 bases fitting TRBD2. The CDR3 sequence is 16 residues long. CDR1 and CDR2 (germline): SEHNR, FQNEAQ (reference sequence). The J segment lost 5 bases and the V segment lost 2 bases, leaving 10 bases of the junction unmatched. This CDR3 reads CASSLFLGPGGETQYF. The CDR3 coding sequence is TGTGCCAGCAGCTTATTTTTGGGACCGGGGGGGGAGACCCAGTACTTC. The whole variable domain, remainder taken from reference TRBV7-9 and TRBJ2-5, is DTGVSQNPRHKITKRGQNVTFRCDPISEHNRLYWYRQTLGQGPEFLTYFQNEAQLEKSRLLSDRFSAERPKGSFSTLEIQRTEQGDSAMYLCASSLFLGPGGETQYFGPGTRLLVL.

This sequence joins TRBV6-5 and TRBJ2-1, with D unresolved. The CDR3 has 12 residues. The germline gives CDR1 MNHEY, CDR2 SVGAGI. Trimming cost V 0 bases and J 10 bases, with 7 bases left between them. CDR3 region: CASSYSLGEQFF. The CDR3 DNA sequence: TGTGCCAGCAGTTACTCCTTAGGCGAGCAGTTCTTC.

The chain uses TRBV2 and TRBJ2-4, with 8 bases fitting TRBD1. This CDR3 spans 17 amino acids. V trimming: 0 bases; J trimming: 6 bases; junction bases outside the gene matches: 10. CDR1 and CDR2 from the germline V gene are SNHLY and FYNNEI. The CDR3 sequence is CASSEAYRDRTLNIQYF. In DNA form, the CDR3 reads TGTGCCAGCAGTGAAGCTTATCGGGACAGGACCCTAAACATTCAGTACTTC.

The genes are TRBV6-5 and TRBJ2-5; D perhaps matches TRBD1 (6 bases). V gave up 4 bases and J gave up 7 bases, with 19 bases separating them. Looked up from germline, CDR1 is MNHEY and CDR2 is SVGAGI. CDR3 length: 15 residues. The CDR3, as DNA: TGTGCCAGCAGTTCCAGGGGACAAATATTAGGGACCCAGTACTTC. This encodes CASSSRGQILGTQYF.

This chain uses TRBV6-4 with TRBJ2-2; D gene ambiguous. The V end was cut by 5 bases, the J end by 1 base, with 11 bases between. This CDR3 has 15 residues. Per germline, CDR1 MRHNA and CDR2 SNTAGT. This CDR3 reads CASSPHPENTGELFF. CDR3 in DNA: TGTGCCAGCAGTCCACACCCAGAGAACACCGGGGAGCTGTTTTTT.

This chain uses TRBV5-1 with TRBJ2-2; 7 positions match TRBD1. CDR1 is SGHRS, CDR2 YFSETQ, per germline. J gave up 3 bases and V 4 bases, and 3 bases lay outside the gene matches. This CDR3 region has 14 residues. CDR3 protein: CASSGTEDTGELFF. CDR3 DNA: TGCGCCAGCAGCGGGACAGAAGACACCGGGGAGCTGTTTTTT.

J is TRBJ2-5 and V is TRBV28; D is uncertain. Per the germline V gene, CDR1 is MDHEN and CDR2 is SYDVKM. Between the trimmed V and J ends, which lost 3 bases and 1 base, there was a span of 3 bases. The CDR3 runs 12 residues. The CDR3: CASSFSQETQYF. DNA of the CDR3: TGTGCCAGCAGTTTCTCCCAAGAGACCCAGTACTTC.

The rearrangement joins TRBV5-4 to TRBJ2-1; TRBD2 might be the D (6 bases). The CDR3 runs 16 residues. V lost 2 bases to trimming and J lost 0 bases, with 12 bases between them. Germline loops: CDR1 SGHNT, CDR2 YYREEE (reference sequence). The CDR3 sequence: CASSFGGAASYNEQFF. As DNA, the CDR3 is TGTGCCAGCAGCTTTGGCGGGGCGGCCTCCTACAATGAGCAGTTCTTC. The whole variable domain, filled in from reference TRBV5-4 and TRBJ2-1, reads ETGVTQSPTHLIKTRGQQVTLRCSSQSGHNTVSWYQQALGQGPQFIFQYYREEENGRGNFPPRFSGLQFPNYSSELNVNALELDDSALYLCASSFGGAASYNEQFFGPGTRLTVL.

V usage is TRBV28 and J usage is TRBJ2-5, with a possible D match to TRBD1 (5 bases). This CDR3 comprises 15 residues. Germline loops: CDR1 MDHEN, CDR2 SYDVKM. V lost 4 bases to trimming and J lost 0 bases, with 12 bases between them. The DNA for the CDR3 is TGTGCCAGCAGTTCGACAGAATTCAACCAAGAGACCCAGTACTTC. Encoded protein: CASSSTEFNQETQYF.

V is TRBV5-4 and J is TRBJ2-7; 8 nucleotides agree with TRBD1. The germline gives CDR1 SGHNT, CDR2 YYREEE (reference sequence). The CDR3 runs to 15 residues. Trimming cost V 5 bases and J 0 bases; bases outside gene matches: 7. This CDR3 reads CASSFTTGGSYEQYF. Written as DNA, the CDR3 is TGTGCCAGCAGTTTTACTACAGGGGGCTCCTACGAGCAGTACTTC.

The chain employs TRBV6-1 and TRBJ2-7; 9 nucleotides line up with TRBD2. Germline V lookup: CDR1 MNHNS, CDR2 SASEGT. V shed 2 bases, J shed 5 bases, and the junction held 7 bases outside the gene matches. The CDR3 covers 15 residues. CDR3 region: CASSEKISGSHEQYF. The CDR3, as DNA: TGTGCCAGCAGTGAAAAGATTAGCGGGAGCCACGAGCAGTACTTC.

This clone has a single count. The CDR3 protein is CASSFDRDSPLHF. CDR3 coding DNA: TGTGCCAGCAGTTTTGACAGGGATTCACCCCTCCACTTT. This rearrangement joins TRBV27 to TRBJ1-6, with 7 bases matching TRBD1. With V trimmed by 3 bases and J by 8 bases, 1 base remained unmatched. This CDR3 is 13 amino acids long. The germline CDR1 and CDR2 sequences are MNHEY and SMNVEV (reference sequence).

This chain connects TRBV7-2 to TRBJ1-1; D is perhaps TRBD1 (5 bases). The ends were cut back, 2 bases at V and 1 base at J, with 11 bases in the middle. This CDR3 spans 15 amino acids. CDR1 is SGHTA, CDR2 FQGNSA, per germline. The CDR3 spells CASSLMGRGNTEAFF. The DNA of the CDR3 is TGTGCCAGCAGCTTAATGGGACGAGGGAACACTGAAGCTTTCTTT.